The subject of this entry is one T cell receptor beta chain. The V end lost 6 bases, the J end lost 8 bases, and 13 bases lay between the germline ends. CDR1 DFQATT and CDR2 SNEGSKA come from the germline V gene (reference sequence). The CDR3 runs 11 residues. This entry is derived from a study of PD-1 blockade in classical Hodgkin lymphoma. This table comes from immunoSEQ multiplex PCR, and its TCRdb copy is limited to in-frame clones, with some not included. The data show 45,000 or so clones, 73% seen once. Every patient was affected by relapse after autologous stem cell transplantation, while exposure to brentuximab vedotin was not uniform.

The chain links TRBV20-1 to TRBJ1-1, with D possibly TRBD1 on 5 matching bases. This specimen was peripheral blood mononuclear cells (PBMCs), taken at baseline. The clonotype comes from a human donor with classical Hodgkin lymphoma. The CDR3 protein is CSAAGGGEAFF. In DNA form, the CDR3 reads TGCAGTGCCGCGGGTGGGGGAGAAGCTTTCTTT.